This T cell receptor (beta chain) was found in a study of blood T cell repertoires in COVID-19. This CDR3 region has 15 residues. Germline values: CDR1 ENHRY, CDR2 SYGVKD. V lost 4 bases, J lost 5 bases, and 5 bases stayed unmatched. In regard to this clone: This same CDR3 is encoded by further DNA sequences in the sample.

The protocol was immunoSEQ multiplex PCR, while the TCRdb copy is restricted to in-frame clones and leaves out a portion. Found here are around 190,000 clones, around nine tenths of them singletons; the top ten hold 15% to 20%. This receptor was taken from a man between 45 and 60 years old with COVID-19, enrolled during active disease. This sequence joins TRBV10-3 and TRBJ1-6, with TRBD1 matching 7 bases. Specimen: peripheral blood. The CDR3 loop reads CAISAQGGNNSPLHF. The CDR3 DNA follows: TGTGCCATCAGTGCCCAGGGGGGAAATAATTCACCCCTCCACTTT.